The T cell receptor beta chain under discussion was sequenced for a study of patients and donors after allogeneic stem cell transplantation. TCRdb independently ran MiXCR on the RT-PCR reads; one entry per CDR3 protein. The sample holds 800,000 to 1,000,000 distinct CDR3 sequences, more than 15% seen once. This clonotype was observed a few times. Trimming took 1 base from V and 2 from J; bases not matched to a gene: 5. The CDR3 length is 16 residues. Germline V gives CDR1 SGHTA, CDR2 FQGNSA. The V call is TRBV7-2, the J call TRBJ2-7, with 10 bases identical to TRBD2. The specimen was blood, either unsorted or a sorted T cell fraction (not recorded which). This receptor was taken from a human donor who was either an allogeneic HSCT recipient or a stem cell or donor lymphocyte infusion donor (not recorded which). It is not recorded whose cells these are; they may come from a transplant donor. The CDR3 protein is CASSLVGSGRAYEQYF. The CDR3 DNA follows: TGTGCCAGCAGCTTAGTTGGGAGCGGGAGGGCCTACGAGCAGTACTTC.